This is a list of T cell receptor beta chains from one sample in a study of cytomegalovirus exposure and HLA in healthy donors. Some clones are missing from TCRdb's copy, which holds only in-frame ones; the method was immunoSEQ multiplex PCR. This sample has under 200,000 clones, with about three quarters found just once. Input material: PBMCs. All receptors come from a woman aged 40 to 50 in good health and CMV-seropositive. Both conserved end residues are part of each CDR3. Each record gives: V gene, clone size, D gene, CDR3 length, J gene, CDR3 DNA, CDR3 protein. D genes are given only for firm matches. Only part of the rows carry a size: once, few, many, or a class if the clone is expanded.

TRBV18	-	TRBD1	17	TRBJ2-2	TGTGCCAGCTCACCGCCGGACAGGGGGCTTGGTGCCGGGGAGCTGTTTTTT	CASSPPDRGLGAGELFF
TRBV4-1	-	-	12	TRBJ2-1	TGCGCCAGCAGCCCCGAGGGATATGAGCAGTTCTTC	CASSPEGYEQFF
TRBV7-8	-	-	15	TRBJ2-1	TGTGCCAGCAGCCCCACGGGACAACCCTACAATGAGCAGTTCTTC	CASSPTGQPYNEQFF
TRBV28	-	TRBD2	10	TRBJ2-7	TGTGCCAGCGGGAGGGGAGCCTTGAACTTC	CASGRGALNF
TRBV29-1	-	-	13	TRBJ1-1	TGCAGCGTTGAGGACAAAAGGAACACTGAAGCTTTCTTT	CSVEDKRNTEAFF
TRBV7-3	-	-	16	TRBJ2-3	TGTGCCAGCAGCTTAAGTACGAAAACTAGCACAGATACGCAGTATTTT	CASSLSTKTSTDTQYF
TRBV19	-	-	13	TRBJ2-6	TGTGCCAGTAGACACGCTGGGGCCAACGGCCTGACTTTC	CASRHAGANGLTF
TRBV30	few	-	12	TRBJ1-2	TGTGCCTGGAGGTCTGAAGGCGGCGGCTACACCTTC	CAWRSEGGGYTF
TRBV19	-	TRBD1	13	TRBJ2-7	TGTGCCAGCACAGGGGGCTCGACCTACGAGCAGTACTTC	CASTGGSTYEQYF
TRBV6-5	-	TRBD1	15	TRBJ2-1	TGTGCCAGCAGGAGGGACAGGAGCTCCTACAATGAGCAGTTCTTC	CASRRDRSSYNEQFF
TRBV7-9	-	-	12	TRBJ1-1	TGTGCCAGCAGCTTAGGGTCTAGTGAAGCTTTCTTT	CASSLGSSEAFF
TRBV30	-	TRBD1	13	TRBJ1-2	TGTGCCTGGAGTGGGACAGGGCATTATGGCTACACCTTC	CAWSGTGHYGYTF
TRBV7-9	-	TRBD1	13	TRBJ2-7	TGTTCCAGCAGCCCGAGGGACAGCTACGAGCAGTACTTC	CSSSPRDSYEQYF
TRBV15	once	TRBD2	20	TRBJ2-1	TGTGCCACCAGCAGAGATTTGGGACTAGCGGGGGGAAGCTCCTACAATGAGCAGTTCTTC	CATSRDLGLAGGSSYNEQFF
TRBV6-7	-	TRBD1	15	TRBJ1-2	TGTGCCAGCCCGATGGGACAGGAGGATTTGAATGGCTACACCTTC	CASPMGQEDLNGYTF
TRBV12-5	-	TRBD2	13	TRBJ2-5	TGTGCTAGTGGTTTCCGGGGAGGGGAGACCCAGTACTTC	CASGFRGGETQYF
TRBV5-8	few	-	15	TRBJ2-3	TGTGCCAGCAGCTCTGAAGCGGCTAGCACAGATACGCAGTATTTT	CASSSEAASTDTQYF
TRBV2	-	-	14	TRBJ1-5	TGTGCCAGCAGTAGCTCCACAGGGACTCAGCCCCAGCATTTT	CASSSSTGTQPQHF
TRBV6-6	-	-	12	TRBJ2-5	TGTGCCAGCAGCCGGACTACCGAGACCCAGTACTTC	CASSRTTETQYF
TRBV6-5	-	TRBD1	14	TRBJ1-1	TGTGCCAGCAGGACAGGGGGCGTGAGCACTGAAGCTTTCTTT	CASRTGGVSTEAFF
TRBV27	-	-	13	TRBJ1-5	TGTGCCAGCAGTTCACAGGTTAATCAGCCCCAGCATTTT	CASSSQVNQPQHF
TRBV11-2	-	TRBD1	14	TRBJ2-1	TGTGCCAGCAGCTTAGGGCAGGGGGCAAGGGAGCAGTTCTTC	CASSLGQGAREQFF
TRBV7-2	-	-	14	TRBJ1-4	TGTGCCAGCAGCCTAGGACAGAAGAATGAAAAACTGTTTTTT	CASSLGQKNEKLFF
TRBV7-2	-	-	17	TRBJ2-5	TGTGCCAGCAGCGAACGACCTGGGGCAGGTATTCCGAAGACCCAGTACTTC	CASSERPGAGIPKTQYF
TRBV15	-	-	15	TRBJ1-2	TGTGCCACCAGCAGAGCACAGGGTGGTGACTATGGCTACACCTTC	CATSRAQGGDYGYTF
TRBV7-2	-	-	14	TRBJ1-1	TGTGCCAGCAGCTTGCTAAGGGGGAACACTGAAGCTTTCTTT	CASSLLRGNTEAFF